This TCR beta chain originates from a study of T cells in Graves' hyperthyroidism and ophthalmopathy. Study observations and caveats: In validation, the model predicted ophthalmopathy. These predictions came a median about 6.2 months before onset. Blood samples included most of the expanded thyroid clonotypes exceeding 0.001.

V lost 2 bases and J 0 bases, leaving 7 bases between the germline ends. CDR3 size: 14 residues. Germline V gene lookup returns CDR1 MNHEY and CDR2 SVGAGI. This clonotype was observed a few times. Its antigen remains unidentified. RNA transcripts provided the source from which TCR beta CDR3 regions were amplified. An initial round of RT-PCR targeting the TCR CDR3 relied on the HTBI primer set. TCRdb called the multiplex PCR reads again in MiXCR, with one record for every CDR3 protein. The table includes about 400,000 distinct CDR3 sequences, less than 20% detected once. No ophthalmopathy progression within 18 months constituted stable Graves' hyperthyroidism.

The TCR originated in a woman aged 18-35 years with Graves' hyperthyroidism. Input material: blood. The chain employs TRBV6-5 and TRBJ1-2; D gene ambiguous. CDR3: CASSYGRPNYGYTF. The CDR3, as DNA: TGTGCCAGCAGTTACGGCAGGCCTAACTATGGCTACACCTTC.